The clone carrying this T cell receptor beta chain was seen at least ten times. Its antigen is currently unknown. The data originate from a study of response to subunit inactivated influenza vaccine. Study-wide points: After each seasonal influenza vaccination, few new T cells are recruited, the authors suggested.

One entry per CDR3 protein results from TCRdb running MiXCR on the RT-PCR reads. The sample lists 500,000 or so distinct CDR3 sequences, approximately 17% occurring once. Germline V gene sequence: CDR1 SGHTA, CDR2 FQGNSA. V was pared by 5 bases and J by 9 bases, with 6 bases of the junction left unmatched. CDR3 length: 15 amino acids. The sequence was obtained from a man aged 45 to 75 who received an inactivated influenza vaccine. V gene TRBV7-2 combines with J gene TRBJ2-1; TRBD2 matches 14 bases. Sequenced material: CD4+ T cells sorted from PBMCs, taken less than 30 months after vaccination. The CDR3 loop reads CASSKPGLAGVEQFF. The CDR3 DNA reads as TGTGCCAGCAGCAAGCCGGGACTAGCGGGAGTTGAGCAGTTCTTC.